Each of the 21 T cell receptor beta chains below was sequenced from the same sample in a study of shared clonotypes between healthy human individuals. The table came from immunoSEQ multiplex PCR; TCRdb's copy has only in-frame clones and leaves some out. The sample yields about 490,000 clones, 79% seen once. Specimen: PBMCs. Receptors were obtained from a woman between 40 and 50 years old in good health. Some clones in this sample may be carry-over from other donors' samples.

The CDR3 region has the DNA TGTGCCTGGAGTGGGGTCTACGAGCAGTACTTC. It codes for CAWSGVYEQYF. The chain uses TRBV30 and TRBJ2-5, with no clear D. The J call may be faulty, since TRBJ2-7 better matches the DNA end. CDR1 is GTSNPN and CDR2 is SVGIG in the germline V gene (reference sequence). The CDR3 totals 11 residues.

This clone was found a few times. The J gene is TRBJ1-4, the V gene TRBV28; unclear D gene. The CDR3 has 12 amino acids. With 1 base removed from V and 12 bases from J, the gap between germline ends came to 9 bases. CDR1 and CDR2 (germline): MDHEN, SYDVKM. CDR3 nucleotide sequence: TGTGCCAGCAGTTTATCTCCCCGCGAACTGTTTTTT. Translation gives CASSLSPRELFF.

This clone was seen just once. This sequence joins TRBV28 and TRBJ2-1; TRBD1 agrees at 8 bases. The CDR3 length is 15 residues. The ends lost 5 bases at V and 4 bases at J; junction bases unmatched: 7. CDR1 MDHEN and CDR2 SYDVKM come from the germline V gene. DNA for the CDR3: TGTGCCAGCAGTCCCGGACAGGGCCCATACAATGAGCAGTTCTTC. This codes for CASSPGQGPYNEQFF.

This sequence joins TRBV13 and TRBJ1-1, with D perhaps TRBD1 (5 bases). The CDR3 sequence is 15 residues long. Germline V gene sequence: CDR1 PRHDT, CDR2 FYEKMQ (reference sequence). V lost 7 bases and J 1 base, leaving 16 bases between the germline ends. The CDR3 region has the DNA TGTGCCAGCACCCAAGGGGCCCCCACGAACACTGAAGCTTTCTTT. It translates to CASTQGAPTNTEAFF.

This chain connects TRBV5-1 to TRBJ2-5, with D hard to call. Germline-derived CDR1 and CDR2 are SGHRS and YFSETQ. The length of the CDR3 is 15 residues. V shed 0 bases and J shed 4 bases, with 13 bases lying between them. CDR3 in DNA: TGCGCCAGCAGCTTGGACCCCGGACCTCGAGAGACCCAGTACTTC. It yields the protein CASSLDPGPRETQYF.

The genes are TRBV27 and TRBJ2-3, with 10 bases matching TRBD2. The CDR3 runs 16 residues. With 2 bases clipped from V and 6 bases from J, the junction kept 8 bases outside the gene matches. Per germline, CDR1 MNHEY and CDR2 SMNVEV (reference sequence). The CDR3 reads CASSLDSAGGPDTQYF. The CDR3 DNA is TGTGCCAGCAGTTTAGATTCAGCGGGAGGGCCCGATACGCAGTATTTT.

The chain links TRBV5-4 to TRBJ2-7, with D possibly matching TRBD1 (5 bases). V shed 4 bases and J shed 1 base, with 12 bases lying between them. Germline assignment: CDR1 SGHNT and CDR2 YYREEE (reference sequence). This CDR3 spans 14 amino acids. The CDR3 sequence is CASSRPDKSYEQYF. CDR3 coding DNA: TGTGCCAGCAGCCGTCCGGACAAGTCCTACGAGCAGTACTTC.

The rearrangement joins TRBV5-1 to TRBJ1-3; a weak D match, TRBD1 (5 bases). Trimming took 0 bases from V and 0 from J, leaving 10 bases between them. From germline, CDR1 is SGHRS and CDR2 YFSETQ. CDR3 length: 16 amino acids. CDR3 amino acids: CASSLAGQISGNTIYF. DNA of the CDR3: TGCGCCAGCAGCTTGGCCGGACAAATCTCTGGAAACACCATATATTTT.

The chain uses TRBV19 and TRBJ1-2; TRBD1 might be the D (5 bases). The CDR3 covers 15 residues. Germline values: CDR1 LNHDA, CDR2 SQIVND (reference sequence). V lost 5 bases and J lost 2, with 15 bases in between. The CDR3 is CASSPTSTVNYGYTF. DNA for the CDR3: TGTGCCAGTAGTCCCACCTCGACAGTCAACTATGGCTACACCTTC.

The chain uses TRBV7-2 and TRBJ1-1; no clear D gene. CDR3 length equals 15 residues. Germline CDR1 SGHTA, CDR2 FQGNSA. V was cut by 1 base and J by 0 bases, with 9 bases left in between. CDR3 amino acids: CASSLGPLMNTEAFF. In DNA form, the CDR3 reads TGTGCCAGCAGCTTAGGACCGTTAATGAACACTGAAGCTTTCTTT.

This chain uses TRBV5-3 with TRBJ2-2; D unresolved. TRBV5-3 has ORF status, its function being uncertain. This CDR3 region has 14 residues. V was pared by 3 bases and J by 6 bases, with 12 bases between. CDR3 region: CARSSARIPGELFF. The CDR3 nucleotides are TGTGCCAGAAGCTCGGCGAGAATTCCCGGGGAGCTGTTTTTT.

The chain is built from TRBV30 and TRBJ2-5; D not resolved. Trimming took off 0 bases at V and 7 bases at J, with 12 bases between the two ends. CDR3 length equals 13 residues. The germline CDR1 and CDR2 sequences are GTSNPN and SVGIG (reference sequence). The CDR3 loop reads CAWSVLGVGTQYF. As DNA, the CDR3 is TGTGCCTGGAGTGTACTGGGTGTCGGGACCCAGTACTTC.

Only one count was recorded for this clone. This chain connects TRBV12-5 to TRBJ1-2, with TRBD1 identical over 8 bases. Germline V gene data show CDR1 as LGHNT and CDR2 as FRNRAP. The ends lost 6 bases at V and 2 bases at J; junction bases unmatched: 32. The CDR3 covers 23 residues. CDR3 sequence: CASGPTRVDRDHSPHPPNYGYTF. The CDR3 DNA sequence: TGTGCTAGTGGCCCAACACGTGTGGACAGGGACCATTCGCCCCACCCCCCGAACTATGGCTACACCTTC.

This clone was picked up a small number of times. This chain connects TRBV28 to TRBJ1-1, with 7 bases that match TRBD1. From germline, CDR1 is MDHEN and CDR2 SYDVKM. J gave up 1 base and V 6 bases, and 5 bases lay outside the gene matches. This CDR3 spans 14 amino acids. This CDR3 reads CASRLDRANTEAFF. Here the CDR3 DNA reads TGTGCCAGCAGACTCGACAGGGCGAACACTGAAGCTTTCTTT.

V usage is TRBV19 and J usage is TRBJ1-5; no reliable D call. With 7 bases removed from V and 6 bases from J, the gap between germline ends came to 16 bases. CDR1 and CDR2 (germline): LNHDA, SQIVND (reference sequence). This CDR3 is built from 14 residues. The DNA for the CDR3 is TGTGCCAGTACTTCAGTCGGGGAGGCTCAGCCCCAGCATTTT. Translated: CASTSVGEAQPQHF.

V and J are TRBV19 and TRBJ2-1; 9 bases fit TRBD2. CDR3 length equals 16 residues. Trimming removed 3 bases from V and 0 bases from J; junction bases left unmatched: 3. CDR1 is LNHDA and CDR2 is SQIVND in the germline V gene (reference sequence). The CDR3 here is CASSMNSGSSYNEQFF. CDR3 bases: TGTGCCAGTAGTATGAATAGCGGGAGCTCCTACAATGAGCAGTTCTTC.

This sequence joins TRBV5-5 and TRBJ1-6; D might be TRBD1 (6 bases). The CDR3 consists of 14 residues. V lost 4 bases, J lost 6 bases, and 11 bases lay in between. The germline V gene has CDR1 SGHKS and CDR2 YYEKEE (reference sequence). CDR3 nucleotide sequence: TGTGCCAGCAGCCGGACAGACCCTAATTCACCCCTCCACTTT. It yields the protein CASSRTDPNSPLHF.

The chain couples TRBV10-3 to TRBJ2-7; 11 nucleotides match TRBD2. The V gene's germline CDR1 is ENHRY and CDR2 SYGVKD. CDR3 length: 14 amino acids. With V trimmed by 6 bases and J by 5 bases, 6 bases remained unmatched. DNA for the CDR3: TGTGCCATCAGGGCCGGGACTAGCGGCGACGAGCAGTACTTC. It is translated as CAIRAGTSGDEQYF.

V and J are TRBV10-3 and TRBJ2-3; D unresolved. In germline, CDR1 is ENHRY, CDR2 SYGVKD. The CDR3 is made up of 13 amino acids. V was cut by 4 bases and J by 0 bases, with 5 bases left in between. The CDR3 nucleotides are TGTGCCATCAGTGGTGACAGCACAGATACGCAGTATTTT. Protein: CAISGDSTDTQYF.

The J gene is TRBJ2-7, the V gene TRBV27; 7 bases agree with TRBD2. CDR1 is MNHEY, CDR2 SMNVEV, per germline (reference sequence). CDR3 length: 11 residues. Trimming took 7 bases from V and 7 from J; bases not matched to a gene: 4. CDR3 protein: CASIKAGEQYF. CDR3 coding DNA: TGTGCCAGCATCAAAGCGGGGGAGCAGTACTTC.

The rearrangement joins TRBV10-3 to TRBJ1-1; D might be TRBD1 (5 bases). The CDR3 loop spans 17 amino acids. The V gene's germline CDR1 is ENHRY and CDR2 SYGVKD. V lost 2 bases and J 0 bases, leaving 16 bases between the germline ends. Here the CDR3 reads CAISEGNQGGVNTEAFF. The DNA for the CDR3 is TGTGCCATCAGTGAGGGCAACCAGGGAGGGGTGAACACTGAAGCTTTCTTT.